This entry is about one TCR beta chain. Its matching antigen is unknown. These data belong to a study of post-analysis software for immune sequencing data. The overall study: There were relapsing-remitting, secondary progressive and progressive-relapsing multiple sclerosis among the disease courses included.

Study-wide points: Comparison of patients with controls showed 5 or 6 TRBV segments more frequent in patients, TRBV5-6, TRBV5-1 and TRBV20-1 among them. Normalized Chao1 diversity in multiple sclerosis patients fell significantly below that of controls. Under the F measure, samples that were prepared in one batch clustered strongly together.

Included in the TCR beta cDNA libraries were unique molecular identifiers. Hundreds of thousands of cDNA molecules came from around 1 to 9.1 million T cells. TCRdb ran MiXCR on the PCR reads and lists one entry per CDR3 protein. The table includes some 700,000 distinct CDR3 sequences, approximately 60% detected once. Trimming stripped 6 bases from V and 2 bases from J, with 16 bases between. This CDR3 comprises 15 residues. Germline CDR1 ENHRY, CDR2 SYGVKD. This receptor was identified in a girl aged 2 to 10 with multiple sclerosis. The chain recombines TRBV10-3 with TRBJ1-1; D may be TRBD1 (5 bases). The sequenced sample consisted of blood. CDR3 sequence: CAIRGGTEFNTEAFF. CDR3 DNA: TGTGCCATCAGGGGAGGGACGGAGTTCAACACTGAAGCTTTCTTT.